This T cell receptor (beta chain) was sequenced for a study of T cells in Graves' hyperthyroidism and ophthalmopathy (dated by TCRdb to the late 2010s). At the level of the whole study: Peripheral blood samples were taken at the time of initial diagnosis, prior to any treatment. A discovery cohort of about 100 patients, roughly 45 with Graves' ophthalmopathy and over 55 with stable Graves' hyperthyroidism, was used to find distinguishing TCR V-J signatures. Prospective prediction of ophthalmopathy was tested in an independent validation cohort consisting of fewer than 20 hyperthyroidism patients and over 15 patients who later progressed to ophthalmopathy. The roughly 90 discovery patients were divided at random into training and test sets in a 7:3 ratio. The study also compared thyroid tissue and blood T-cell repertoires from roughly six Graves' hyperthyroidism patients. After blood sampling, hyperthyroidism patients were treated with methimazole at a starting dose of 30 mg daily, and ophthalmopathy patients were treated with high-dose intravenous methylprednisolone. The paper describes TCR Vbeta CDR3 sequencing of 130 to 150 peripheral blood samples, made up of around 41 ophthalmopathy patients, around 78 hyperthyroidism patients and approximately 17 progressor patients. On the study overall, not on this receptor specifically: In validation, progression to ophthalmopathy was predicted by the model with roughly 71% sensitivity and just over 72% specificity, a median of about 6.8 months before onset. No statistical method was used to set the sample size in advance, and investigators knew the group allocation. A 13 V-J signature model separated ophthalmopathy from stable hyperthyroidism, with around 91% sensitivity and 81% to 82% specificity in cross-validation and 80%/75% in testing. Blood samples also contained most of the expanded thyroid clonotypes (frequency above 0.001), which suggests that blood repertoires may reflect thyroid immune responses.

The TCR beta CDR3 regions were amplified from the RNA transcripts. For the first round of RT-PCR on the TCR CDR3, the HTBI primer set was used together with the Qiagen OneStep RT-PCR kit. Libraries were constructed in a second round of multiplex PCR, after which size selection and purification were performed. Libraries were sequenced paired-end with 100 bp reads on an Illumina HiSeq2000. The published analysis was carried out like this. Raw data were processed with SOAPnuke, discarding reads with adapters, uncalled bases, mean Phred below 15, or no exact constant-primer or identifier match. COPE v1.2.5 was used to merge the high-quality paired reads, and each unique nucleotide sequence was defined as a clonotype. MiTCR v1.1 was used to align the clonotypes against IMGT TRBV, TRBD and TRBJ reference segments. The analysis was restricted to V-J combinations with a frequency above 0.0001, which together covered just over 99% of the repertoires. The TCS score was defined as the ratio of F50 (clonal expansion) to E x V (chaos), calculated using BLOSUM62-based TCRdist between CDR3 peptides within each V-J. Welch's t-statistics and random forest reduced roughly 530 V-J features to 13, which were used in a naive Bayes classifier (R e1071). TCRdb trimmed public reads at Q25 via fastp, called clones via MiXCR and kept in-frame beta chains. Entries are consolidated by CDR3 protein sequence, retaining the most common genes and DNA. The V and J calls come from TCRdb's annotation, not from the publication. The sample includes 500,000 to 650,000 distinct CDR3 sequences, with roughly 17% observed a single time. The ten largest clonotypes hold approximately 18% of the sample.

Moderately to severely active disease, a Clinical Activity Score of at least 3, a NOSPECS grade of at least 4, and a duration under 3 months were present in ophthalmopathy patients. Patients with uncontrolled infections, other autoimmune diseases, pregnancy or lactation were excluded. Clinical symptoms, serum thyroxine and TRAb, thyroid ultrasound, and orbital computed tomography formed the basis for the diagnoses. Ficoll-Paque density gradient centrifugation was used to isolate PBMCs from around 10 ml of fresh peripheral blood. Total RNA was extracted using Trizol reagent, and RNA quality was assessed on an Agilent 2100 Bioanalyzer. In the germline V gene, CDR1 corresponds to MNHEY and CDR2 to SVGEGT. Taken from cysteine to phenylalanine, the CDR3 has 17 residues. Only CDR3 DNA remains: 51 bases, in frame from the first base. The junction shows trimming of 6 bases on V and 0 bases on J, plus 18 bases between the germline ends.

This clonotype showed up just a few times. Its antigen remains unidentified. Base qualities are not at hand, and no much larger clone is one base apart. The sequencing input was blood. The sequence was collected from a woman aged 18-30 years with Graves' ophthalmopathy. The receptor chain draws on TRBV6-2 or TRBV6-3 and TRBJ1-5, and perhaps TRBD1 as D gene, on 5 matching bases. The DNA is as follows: TGTGCCAGCAGATTCGGGGTCGGAGGACATAGCAATCAGCCCCAGCATTTT. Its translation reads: CASRFGVGGHSNQPQHF.